One sample yielded the 18 T cell receptor beta chains listed below, sequenced in a study of cytomegalovirus exposure and HLA in healthy donors. The PCR employed 60 Vbeta primers together with 13 Jbeta primers. Method: immunoSEQ multiplex PCR; TCRdb's copy keeps in-frame clones and lacks some. This table holds about 130,000 clones, 70% to 90% found once. Sequencing was done on a sample of PBMCs. These receptors came from a woman between 40 and 55 years old in good health and CMV-seropositive.

The chain uses TRBV2 and TRBJ2-3; TRBD2 agrees at 14 bases. There are 19 residues in the CDR3. Trimming took 6 bases from V and 3 from J; bases not matched to a gene: 14. CDR1 and CDR2 from the germline V gene are SNHLY and FYNNEI. This CDR3 reads CASRGIPGLAGALTDTQYF. The CDR3, as DNA: TGTGCCAGCAGGGGGATTCCGGGACTAGCGGGGGCGCTAACAGATACGCAGTATTTT.

This chain connects TRBV4-1 to TRBJ2-5; D perhaps matches TRBD2 (5 bases). This CDR3 has 15 residues. Germline V gives CDR1 MGHRA, CDR2 YSYEKL. With 4 bases removed from V and 2 bases from J, the gap between germline ends came to 14 bases. The CDR3 bases are TGCGCCAGCAGCCGCAACACACTAGGACAAGAGACCCAGTACTTC. Encoded protein: CASSRNTLGQETQYF.

The chain uses TRBV7-9 and TRBJ1-4, with 7 bases fitting TRBD1. Germline V gene sequence: CDR1 SEHNR, CDR2 FQNEAQ (reference sequence). Trimming cost V 5 bases and J 8 bases; bases outside gene matches: 8. The CDR3 runs 14 residues. The CDR3 loop reads CASSLTGIGEKLFF. CDR3 in DNA: TGTGCCAGCAGCCTGACAGGGATCGGGGAAAAACTGTTTTTT.

The rearrangement uses TRBV18 and TRBJ1-1; the D is unclear. Germline V CDR1 and CDR2: KGHSH, LQKENI. Trimming removed 2 bases from V and 0 bases from J, with 10 bases in between. CDR3 length: 15 amino acids. The CDR3 reads CASSPSNIMNTEAFF. The CDR3 coding sequence is TGTGCCAGCTCACCATCCAACATTATGAACACTGAAGCTTTCTTT.

The rearrangement joins TRBV4-3 to TRBJ2-7; TRBD2 matches 8 bases. The germline CDR1 and CDR2 sequences are LGHNA and YSLEER. CDR3 length: 17 residues. Trimming removed 0 bases from V and 3 bases from J; junction bases left unmatched: 10. In DNA, the CDR3 is TGCGCCAGCAGCCAAGATCTCTCGCCTAGCGGGTACTACGAGCAGTACTTC. Protein: CASSQDLSPSGYYEQYF.

The chain combines TRBV5-1 with TRBJ2-1, with D tentatively TRBD1 (6 bases). Germline V gives CDR1 SGHRS, CDR2 YFSETQ. This CDR3 has 15 residues. Trimming took 2 bases from V and 8 from J, leaving 17 bases between them. In nucleotides, the CDR3 is TGCGCCAGCAGCTTCCACGGGACATATGCCGATGAGCAGTTCTTC. It yields the protein CASSFHGTYADEQFF.

The chain recombines TRBV27 with TRBJ2-1, with TRBD2 matching over 14 bases. V dropped 10 bases and J dropped 8; count of bases not matched to a gene: 10. In germline, CDR1 is MNHEY, CDR2 SMNVEV (reference sequence). This CDR3 has 15 residues. The CDR3 loop reads CATRLAGGPSDEQFF. CDR3 in DNA: TGTGCCACCCGACTAGCGGGGGGGCCGTCGGATGAGCAGTTCTTC.

The chain couples TRBV5-4 to TRBJ2-3, with D possibly matching TRBD1 (5 bases). CDR1 is SGHNT, CDR2 YYREEE, per germline (reference sequence). The CDR3 has 14 amino acids. V gave up 0 bases and J gave up 4 bases, with 9 bases separating them. The CDR3 DNA is TGTGCCAGCAGCTTGGATCAGGGTCCAGATACGCAGTATTTT. Amino acids: CASSLDQGPDTQYF.

The DNA for the CDR3 is TGTGCCAGCAGCTTAGCGGACAGGGGATTCACCGGGGAGCTGTTTTTT. This sequence encodes CASSLADRGFTGELFF. This chain uses TRBV7-2 with TRBJ2-2; 9 bases align to TRBD1. V lost 0 bases to trimming and J lost 4 bases; unmatched junction nucleotides: 3. Germline assignment: CDR1 SGHTA and CDR2 FQGNSA. The CDR3 spans 16 residues.

This rearrangement joins TRBV15 to TRBJ2-3, with 8 nucleotides matching TRBD1. Trimming removed 3 bases from V and 5 bases from J; junction bases left unmatched: 4. Germline lookup yields CDR1 LNHNV and CDR2 YYDKDF (reference sequence). CDR3 length equals 14 residues. The CDR3 spells CATSRDRAVDTQYF. The DNA of the CDR3 is TGTGCCACCAGCAGGGACAGGGCGGTAGATACGCAGTATTTT.

The chain combines TRBV2 with TRBJ2-6; the D gene is possibly TRBD2 (5 bases). CDR3 size: 16 residues. Germline V CDR1 and CDR2: SNHLY, FYNNEI. Deletions cut 4 bases from V and 0 bases from J, with 10 bases between. The CDR3: CASSGAGSSGANVLTF. The CDR3 region has the DNA TGTGCCAGCAGTGGCGCTGGGAGCTCTGGGGCCAACGTCCTGACTTTC.

The rearrangement joins TRBV28 to TRBJ2-1; a weak D match, TRBD2 (5 bases). Trimming took off 5 bases at V and 6 bases at J, with 11 bases between the two ends. The V gene's germline CDR1 is MDHEN and CDR2 SYDVKM. The CDR3 runs to 13 residues. The CDR3 is CASSTGNPNEQFF. The CDR3 DNA reads as TGTGCCAGCAGTACCGGGAATCCCAATGAGCAGTTCTTC.

The chain has TRBV5-6 and TRBJ2-4, with D possibly TRBD2 on 6 matching bases. The germline V and J ends were trimmed by 6 bases and 5 bases, with 24 bases remaining between them. Per the germline V gene, CDR1 is SGHDT and CDR2 is YYEEEE. The CDR3 covers 17 residues. The CDR3 sequence is CASTMGLTALNQNIQYF. The CDR3 DNA reads as TGTGCCAGCACCATGGGACTCACCGCGCTGAACCAAAACATTCAGTACTTC. Using reference TRBV5-6 and TRBJ2-4 for the parts outside the CDR3, the full variable domain is DAGVTQSPTHLIKTRGQQVTLRCSPKSGHDTVSWYQQALGQGPQFIFQYYEEEERQRGNFPDRFSGHQFPNYSSELNVNALLLGDSALYLCASTMGLTALNQNIQYFGAGTRLSVL.

This clone showed up just once. J is TRBJ2-5 and V is TRBV7-6, with D maybe TRBD2 (6 bases). V dropped 1 base and J dropped 5 bases, with 11 bases sitting between them. The CDR3 loop spans 14 amino acids. Germline assignment: CDR1 SGHVS and CDR2 FNYEAQ. The CDR3 is CASSLGRDPETQYF. The CDR3 DNA reads TGTGCCAGCAGCTTAGGGCGGGACCCGGAGACCCAGTACTTC.

This clone was observed a handful of times. This chain uses TRBV5-6 with TRBJ1-6, with TRBD1 as a possible D gene (6 bases). The CDR3 has 16 residues. Looked up from germline, CDR1 is SGHDT and CDR2 is YYEEEE. Between the trimmed V and J ends, which lost 0 bases and 10 bases, there was a span of 17 bases. CDR3 sequence: CASSLEGTIGFSPLHF. CDR3 nucleotide sequence: TGTGCCAGCAGCTTGGAAGGGACAATTGGGTTCTCACCCCTCCACTTT.

The chain recombines TRBV9 with TRBJ2-3; 8 positions match TRBD2. Germline V lookup: CDR1 SGDLS, CDR2 YYNGEE. CDR3 length equals 15 residues. Losses at the gene ends were 0 bases for V and 4 bases for J; bases not matched to a gene: 4. This CDR3 is CASSVAGLVPDTQYF. The DNA of the CDR3 is TGTGCCAGCAGCGTAGCGGGACTAGTACCAGATACGCAGTATTTT.

The chain combines TRBV13 with TRBJ2-3; 11 nucleotides align to TRBD2. Germline V gene data show CDR1 as PRHDT and CDR2 as FYEKMQ (reference sequence). Unmatched junction bases numbered 11, after V lost 5 bases and J lost 4 bases. This CDR3 spans 17 amino acids. The CDR3 is CASSELAGGPGSDTQYF. CDR3 DNA sequence: TGTGCCAGCAGCGAATTAGCGGGGGGGCCGGGGTCAGATACGCAGTATTTT.

This clone was detected only a few times. V is TRBV18 and J is TRBJ2-5; 9 bases match TRBD1. Germline lookup yields CDR1 KGHSH and CDR2 LQKENI. This CDR3 contains 14 residues. V lost 3 bases to trimming and J lost 6 bases; unmatched junction nucleotides: 5. The CDR3 DNA reads TGTGCCAGCTCACCCTCGACAGGGGGGAAGACCCAGTACTTC. Encoded protein: CASSPSTGGKTQYF. The entire variable domain, with the rest obtained from reference TRBV18 and TRBJ2-5, is as follows: NAGVMQNPRHLVRRRGQEARLRCSPMKGHSHVYWYRQLPEEGLKFMVYLQKENIIDESGMPKERFSAEFPKEGPSILRIQQVVRGDSAAYFCASSPSTGGKTQYFGPGTRLLVL.